This T cell receptor (beta chain) was sequenced in a study of shared clonotypes between healthy human individuals. Sequencing used immunoSEQ multiplex PCR; TCRdb keeps in-frame clones, though not all of them. This sample carries about 2.4 million clones, approximately 92% of them seen once, and the ten largest clones take under 0.15%. The specimen was naive CD4+ T cells sorted from blood. As for subset: CD45RA+ positively selected. The receptor comes from a man aged 18 to 30 in good health.

DNA of the CDR3: TGTGCCAGCAGCGGCCGACTAGCGGGGGGGTCAGAGACCCAGTACTTC. Protein sequence: CASSGRLAGGSETQYF. The chain uses TRBV7-2 and TRBJ2-5, with TRBD2 matching 14 bases. The CDR3 has 16 residues. After removal of 5 bases from V and 4 bases from J, the junction contained 6 bases not matched to a gene. CDR1 is SGHTA and CDR2 is FQGNSA in the germline V gene.